This T cell receptor beta chain was captured by sequencing in a study of OX40 agonist ivuxolimab in advanced cancers. Study information: It was ivuxolimab, an agonistic anti-OX40 (CD134) antibody, that patients were treated with.

Measured with immunoSEQ multiplex PCR; TCRdb has only the in-frame clones, and not every one. The table records just under 80,000 clones, approximately 84% of them present only once. Cycle 7 day 1, cycle 4 day 1, and baseline were the timepoints at which blood was sampled. V lost 9 bases and J lost 6, with 14 bases in between. The CDR3 covers 13 residues. The germline V gene encodes CDR1 SNHLY and CDR2 FYNNEI. Comment on this clone: What it binds is unknown.

General study points: Both CD4+ and CD8+ T cell populations in blood had undergone clonal expansion by week 6 at 0.1 to 3.0 mg/kg. Some patients who did not respond also had low normalized T-cell clonal expansion.

This specimen consisted of CD4+ or CD8+ T cells sorted from blood, obtained in a trial of the OX40 agonist ivuxolimab. The chain links TRBV2 to TRBJ2-2, with D tentatively TRBD1 (5 bases). The clonotype comes from an adult with an advanced solid tumor such as melanoma, head and neck, liver or kidney cancer. DNA of the CDR3: TGTGCCAGTAGGAAAGGGGCGGCCGGGGAGCTGTTTTTT. It encodes CASRKGAAGELFF.